This T cell receptor (beta chain) was retrieved from a study of CD8 T cells in Susac syndrome (dated by TCRdb to the late 2010s). Broadly, across the study: Whether CD8+ T cell activation and differentiation in Susac syndrome was antigen driven was tested using repertoire sequencing. Here is what the overall study found, with its caveats: The number of individuals in the TCR sequencing and HLA analysis was recognized as being relatively small.

Peripheral blood CD8+ and CD4+ T cells from healthy donors, Susac syndrome patients and multiple sclerosis patients were profiled using high-throughput TCR beta sequencing. Healthy donors were age- and sex-matched controls. Bulk CD8+ and CD4+ T cells were purified by magnetic negative isolation, while CD8+ TEMRA cells were enriched using FACS. Blood was drawn into EDTA tubes, processed within 24 hours, and PBMCs were isolated by density gradient centrifugation. PBMCs destined for TCR sequencing were cryopreserved in liquid nitrogen and later thawed in a 37 °C water bath. The sorted or isolated CD4+, CD8+ and CD8+ TEMRA cells reached a purity of at least 90%. RNA was extracted using the RNeasy kit, and roughly 0.5 to 1 microgram was reverse transcribed with random hexamers. TCR beta CDR3 regions were amplified with the immunoSEQ multiplex PCR assay covering 54 Vbeta and 13 Jbeta segments. PCR amplification bias was corrected using a synthetic template baseline for primer optimization and computational correction. As for the original processing: Reads were assigned to V, D and J genes according to IMGT and analyzed in immunoSEQ Analyzer, with only productive sequences retained. To calculate clonality, Shannon entropy was normalized by log2 of the number of productive unique sequences and then subtracted from one. Public and private clones were assessed among the 100 most prevalent clones of each patient and control. Clones were defined as Susac-specific when absent from the healthy and MS cohorts, from fewer than 1,300 published viral clones and from other ImmuneACCESS disease sequences. Starting from the raw public reads, TCRdb applied fastp trimming at Q25, assembled clones with MiXCR and retained in-frame beta chains. Each entry is one CDR3 protein sequence, shown with its most common DNA and genes. It is TCRdb's table, rather than the study itself, that gives the V and J calls and clone size. The sample contains about 120,000 distinct CDR3 sequences, 94% of them found a single time. The ten largest clones add up to 0.095% to 0.1% of the sample.

A remark on this clonotype: The antigen this receptor binds is unknown. Base qualities are not recorded, but no much larger clone differs from it by a single base.

From cysteine to phenylalanine, the CDR3 is 14 amino acids long. Just the 42-base CDR3 DNA is kept, in frame starting at base 1. From V the trimming removes 6 bases and from J it removes 2 bases, while the gene matches leave 6 bases of the junction unaccounted for. CDR1 and CDR2, looked up from the germline V gene (reference sequence), are MNHEY and SMNVEV. Sequenced: CD4+ T cells from PBMCs. This sequence was found in a human donor in good health. Recombination joined TRBV27 with TRBJ2-7; 8 bases in between match TRBD2. The CDR3 region: CASSRLANTYEQYF. The nucleotides are TGTGCCAGCAGCCGACTAGCGAACACCTACGAGCAGTACTTC.